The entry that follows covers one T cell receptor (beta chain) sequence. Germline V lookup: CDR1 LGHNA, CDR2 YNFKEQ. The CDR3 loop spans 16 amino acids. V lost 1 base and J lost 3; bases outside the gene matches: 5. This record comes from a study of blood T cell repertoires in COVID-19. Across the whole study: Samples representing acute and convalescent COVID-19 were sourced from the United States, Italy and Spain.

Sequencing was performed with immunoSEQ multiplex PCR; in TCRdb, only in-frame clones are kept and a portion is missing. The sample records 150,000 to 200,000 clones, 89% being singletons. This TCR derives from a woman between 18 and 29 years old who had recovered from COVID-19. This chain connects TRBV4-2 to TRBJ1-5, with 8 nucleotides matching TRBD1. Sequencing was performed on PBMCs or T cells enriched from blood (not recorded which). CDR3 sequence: CASSQASDRDNQPQHF. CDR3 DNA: TGTGCCAGCAGCCAAGCCTCGGACAGGGACAATCAGCCCCAGCATTTT.